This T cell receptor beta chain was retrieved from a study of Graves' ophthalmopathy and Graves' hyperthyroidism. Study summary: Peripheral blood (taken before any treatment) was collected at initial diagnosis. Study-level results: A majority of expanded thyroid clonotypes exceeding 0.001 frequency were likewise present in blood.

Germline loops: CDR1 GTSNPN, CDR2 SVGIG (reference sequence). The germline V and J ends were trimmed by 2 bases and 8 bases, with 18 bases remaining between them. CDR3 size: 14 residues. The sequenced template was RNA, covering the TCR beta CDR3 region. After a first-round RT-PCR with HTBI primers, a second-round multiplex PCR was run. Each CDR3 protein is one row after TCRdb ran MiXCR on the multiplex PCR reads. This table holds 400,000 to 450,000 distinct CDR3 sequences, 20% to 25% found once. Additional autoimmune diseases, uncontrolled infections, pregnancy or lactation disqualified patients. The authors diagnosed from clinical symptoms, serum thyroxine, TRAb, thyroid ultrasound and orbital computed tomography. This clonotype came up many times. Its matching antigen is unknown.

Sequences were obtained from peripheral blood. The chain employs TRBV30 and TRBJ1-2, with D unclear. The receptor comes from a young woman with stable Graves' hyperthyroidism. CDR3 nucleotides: TGTGCCTGGAGTCTGGCAGCAGAATTAAAGGGCTACACCTTC. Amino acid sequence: CAWSLAAELKGYTF.